A selection of T cell receptor beta chains follows, all from one sample in a study of a mutant IDH1 vaccine in newly diagnosed glioma. The assay was immunoSEQ multiplex PCR, and TCRdb's table has in-frame clones only and misses some. This table holds approximately 70,000 clones, 70% to 80% found once. Here the sequenced sample was PBMCs, taken from a glioma patient treated with radiotherapy, temozolomide or both. Receptors originate from a man aged 45 to 65 with glioma. The CDR3 runs from the conserved cysteine through the conserved F or W. Each record gives: D gene, V gene, clone size, J gene, CDR3 protein, CDR3 DNA. A D gene is named only where the DNA matches it firmly. The size field is filled for only some rows; it gives once, few, many or a size class.

d_call: -
v_call: TRBV2
clone_size: -
j_call: TRBJ1-5
cdr3_aa: CASSDGTYNQPQHF
cdr3_nt: TGTGCCAGCAGTGATGGCACCTACAATCAGCCCCAGCATTTT

d_call: TRBD1
v_call: TRBV6-1
clone_size: -
j_call: TRBJ2-2
cdr3_aa: CASSTNRGQTGELFF
cdr3_nt: TGTGCCAGCAGTACAAACAGGGGGCAAACCGGGGAGCTGTTTTTT

d_call: TRBD2
v_call: TRBV30
clone_size: -
j_call: TRBJ2-3
cdr3_aa: CAWSPSGADTQYF
cdr3_nt: TGTGCCTGGAGTCCCAGCGGGGCGGATACGCAGTATTTT

d_call: -
v_call: TRBV30
clone_size: -
j_call: TRBJ2-3
cdr3_aa: CAWTGASTDTQYF
cdr3_nt: TGTGCCTGGACCGGGGCTAGCACAGATACGCAGTATTTT

d_call: TRBD1
v_call: TRBV29-1
clone_size: -
j_call: TRBJ1-5
cdr3_aa: CSVGTGPNQPQHF
cdr3_nt: TGCAGCGTTGGGACAGGGCCGAATCAGCCCCAGCATTTT

d_call: -
v_call: TRBV28
clone_size: -
j_call: TRBJ1-2
cdr3_aa: CASSPTGSGYTF
cdr3_nt: TGTGCCAGCAGTCCCACAGGGTCCGGCTACACCTTC

d_call: -
v_call: TRBV5-5
clone_size: -
j_call: TRBJ2-3
cdr3_aa: CASSLGRVTDTQYF
cdr3_nt: TGTGCCAGCAGCTTGGGAAGGGTGACAGATACGCAGTATTTT

d_call: -
v_call: TRBV29-1
clone_size: -
j_call: TRBJ2-7
cdr3_aa: CSALGSYEQYF
cdr3_nt: TGCAGCGCCCTCGGGTCCTACGAGCAGTACTTC

d_call: -
v_call: TRBV7-2
clone_size: -
j_call: TRBJ2-5
cdr3_aa: CASSFPTGSETQYF
cdr3_nt: TGTGCCAGCAGCTTCCCAACAGGGTCGGAGACCCAGTACTTC

d_call: -
v_call: TRBV7-9
clone_size: once
j_call: TRBJ1-1
cdr3_aa: CASSSKQELNTEAFF
cdr3_nt: TGTGCCAGCAGCTCGAAGCAAGAATTGAACACTGAAGCTTTCTTT

d_call: -
v_call: TRBV18
clone_size: -
j_call: TRBJ1-3
cdr3_aa: CASSPGTVSGNTIYF
cdr3_nt: TGTGCCAGCTCACCCGGGACCGTCTCTGGAAACACCATATATTTT

d_call: -
v_call: TRBV5-4
clone_size: -
j_call: TRBJ2-7
cdr3_aa: CASSPTPQGYEQYF
cdr3_nt: TGTGCCAGCAGTCCCACCCCACAGGGCTACGAGCAGTACTTC

d_call: -
v_call: TRBV7-3
clone_size: -
j_call: TRBJ2-2
cdr3_aa: CASSYEAGELFF
cdr3_nt: TGTGCCAGCAGCTATGAGGCCGGGGAGCTGTTTTTT

d_call: -
v_call: TRBV5-1
clone_size: -
j_call: TRBJ1-1
cdr3_aa: CASSFISSPGGAEAFF
cdr3_nt: TGCGCCAGCAGCTTTATTTCTTCACCGGGCGGCGCTGAAGCTTTCTTT

d_call: TRBD1
v_call: TRBV7-3
clone_size: -
j_call: TRBJ1-1
cdr3_aa: CASSPQGRNTEAFF
cdr3_nt: TGTGCCAGCAGCCCACAGGGGCGGAACACTGAAGCTTTCTTT

d_call: -
v_call: TRBV30
clone_size: -
j_call: TRBJ2-2
cdr3_aa: CAWSWGANTGELFF
cdr3_nt: TGTGCCTGGAGTTGGGGCGCGAACACCGGGGAGCTGTTTTTT

d_call: -
v_call: TRBV18
clone_size: -
j_call: TRBJ1-5
cdr3_aa: CASSPSGVGQPQHF
cdr3_nt: TGTGCCAGCTCACCATCAGGGGTTGGCCAGCCCCAGCATTTT

d_call: -
v_call: TRBV5-1
clone_size: -
j_call: TRBJ2-3
cdr3_aa: CASSLGQTEGQDTQYF
cdr3_nt: TGCGCCAGCAGCTTGGGACAAACGGAGGGGCAAGATACGCAGTATTTT

d_call: TRBD1
v_call: TRBV7-2
clone_size: few
j_call: TRBJ2-7
cdr3_aa: CASSLDRGTYEQYF
cdr3_nt: TGTGCCAGCAGCCTTGACAGGGGGACCTACGAGCAGTACTTC

d_call: TRBD1
v_call: TRBV29-1
clone_size: -
j_call: TRBJ2-1
cdr3_aa: CSVPGGSFHNEQFF
cdr3_nt: TGCAGCGTCCCAGGGGGTTCGTTTCACAATGAGCAGTTCTTC

d_call: TRBD1
v_call: TRBV5-4
clone_size: -
j_call: TRBJ1-4
cdr3_aa: CASSWGQGDEKLFF
cdr3_nt: TGTGCCAGCAGCTGGGGACAGGGAGATGAAAAACTGTTTTTT

d_call: -
v_call: TRBV30
clone_size: -
j_call: TRBJ1-3
cdr3_aa: CAWREDSGNTIYF
cdr3_nt: TGTGCCTGGAGGGAAGACTCTGGAAACACCATATATTTT

d_call: -
v_call: TRBV7-2
clone_size: -
j_call: TRBJ2-5
cdr3_aa: CASSPAETQYF
cdr3_nt: TGTGCCAGCAGCCCGGCAGAGACCCAGTACTTC

d_call: TRBD1
v_call: TRBV19
clone_size: -
j_call: TRBJ1-2
cdr3_aa: CAIRTGKGPDGYTF
cdr3_nt: TGTGCCATTAGGACAGGGAAGGGACCCGATGGCTACACCTTC

d_call: -
v_call: TRBV7-9
clone_size: -
j_call: TRBJ1-5
cdr3_aa: CASSSSGTWEQPQHF
cdr3_nt: TGTGCCAGCAGCTCATCAGGGACCTGGGAACAGCCCCAGCATTTT

d_call: -
v_call: TRBV5-1
clone_size: -
j_call: TRBJ1-4
cdr3_aa: CASSLEFQGSGEKLFF
cdr3_nt: TGCGCCAGCAGCTTGGAGTTTCAGGGTAGTGGTGAAAAACTGTTTTTT

d_call: -
v_call: TRBV6-1
clone_size: -
j_call: TRBJ2-7
cdr3_aa: CASSEDVRGGEQYF
cdr3_nt: TGTGCCAGCAGTGAAGACGTCCGCGGCGGGGAGCAGTACTTC

d_call: -
v_call: TRBV10-2
clone_size: medium-sized
j_call: TRBJ1-4
cdr3_aa: CASSAGLDATNEKLFF
cdr3_nt: TGCGCCAGCAGTGCGGGGCTGGATGCAACTAATGAAAAACTGTTTTTT